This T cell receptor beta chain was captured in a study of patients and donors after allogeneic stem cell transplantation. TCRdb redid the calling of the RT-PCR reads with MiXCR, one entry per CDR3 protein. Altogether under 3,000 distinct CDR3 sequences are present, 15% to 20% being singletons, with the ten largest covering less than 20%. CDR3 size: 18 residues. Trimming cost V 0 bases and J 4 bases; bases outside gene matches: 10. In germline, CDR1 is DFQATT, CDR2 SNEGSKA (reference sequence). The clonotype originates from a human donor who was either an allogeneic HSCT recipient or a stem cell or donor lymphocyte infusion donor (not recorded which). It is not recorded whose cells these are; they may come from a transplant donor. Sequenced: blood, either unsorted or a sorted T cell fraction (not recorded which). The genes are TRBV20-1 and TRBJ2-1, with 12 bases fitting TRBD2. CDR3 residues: CSARDHRTSGTEYNEQFF. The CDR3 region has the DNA TGCAGTGCTAGAGATCACAGGACTAGCGGGACCGAGTACAATGAGCAGTTCTTC.